This T cell receptor beta chain emerged from a study of blood T cell repertoires in COVID-19. V dropped 4 bases and J dropped 1 base, with 10 bases sitting between them. This CDR3 contains 14 residues. Germline V gives CDR1 LGHDT, CDR2 YNNKEL (reference sequence). Here immunoSEQ multiplex PCR was the method, and the copy in TCRdb shows in-frame clones only, minus some. The sample holds around 120,000 clones; roughly four fifths are singletons and the top ten take 20% to 25%. Specimen: peripheral blood. The sequence came from a man in his 70s with active or convalescent COVID-19. V gene TRBV3-1 (or the pseudogene TRBV3-2) combines with J gene TRBJ1-1; TRBD1 is a possible D gene (5 bases). This CDR3 reads CASSLRQTNTEAFF. For the CDR3, the DNA is TGTGCCAGCAGCCTCAGACAGACGAACACTGAAGCTTTCTTT.